This T cell receptor (beta chain) was recorded in a study of blood T cell repertoires in COVID-19. Original handling: Estimates of nucleated cell counts were drawn from the amplification of reference gene primers. The assay was immunoSEQ multiplex PCR, and TCRdb's table has in-frame clones only and misses some. V and J calls and clone size are as listed in that table; D and trimming were resolved from the DNA. The sample carries over 250,000 clones, roughly 80% recorded once. The CDR3 is 14 amino acids. Germline loops: CDR1 GTSNPN, CDR2 SVGIG (reference sequence). J gave up 7 bases and V 6 bases, and 13 bases lay outside the gene matches.

The sample was PBMCs or T cells enriched from blood (not recorded which). The sequence came from a man aged 35-49 years who had been exposed to COVID-19. The chain recombines TRBV30 with TRBJ2-7, with 9 bases fitting TRBD2. This CDR3 is CACSLLGLAREQYF. CDR3 sequence (DNA): TGTGCCTGTTCTCTTTTGGGACTAGCTCGGGAGCAGTACTTC.